The 27 T cell receptor beta chains in this list originate from one sample, sequenced in a study of blood T cell repertoires in COVID-19. Data came from immunoSEQ multiplex PCR; TCRdb stores just in-frame clones and leaves some out. Among some 320,000 clones listed, just under 90% were seen once. Sequencing was carried out using PBMCs or T cells enriched from blood (not recorded which). The receptors here all came from a woman aged 50 to 60 who had been exposed to COVID-19.

The V gene is TRBV4-2, the J gene TRBJ1-1; no definite D call. V was cut by 2 bases and J by 1 base, with 11 bases left in between. The V gene's germline CDR1 is LGHNA and CDR2 YNFKEQ. The CDR3 length is 15 residues. In nucleotides, the CDR3 is TGTGCCAGCAGCCAATCAGGACTAAGGAACACTGAAGCTTTCTTT. Amino acid sequence: CASSQSGLRNTEAFF.

J is TRBJ2-7 and V is TRBV5-8; the match to TRBD1 covers 10 bases. After removal of 6 bases from V and 4 bases from J, the junction contained 13 bases not matched to a gene. This CDR3 has 16 amino acids. Germline V lookup: CDR1 SGHTS, CDR2 YDEGEE. CDR3 bases: TGTGCCAGCAACTCAGGGACAGGGGACGTTTGGTACGAGCAGTACTTC. It yields the protein CASNSGTGDVWYEQYF. Looking up the rest from reference TRBV5-8 and TRBJ2-7 gives the full variable domain: EAGVTQSPTHLIKTRGQQATLRCSPISGHTSVYWYQQALGLGLQFLLWYDEGEERNRGNFPPRFSGRQFPNYSSELNVNALELEDSALYLCASNSGTGDVWYEQYFGPGTRLTVT.

The chain links TRBV20-1 to TRBJ1-2; TRBD1 aligns across 9 bases. The germline V gene has CDR1 DFQATT and CDR2 SNEGSKA (reference sequence). The CDR3 covers 14 residues. Trimming cost V 3 bases and J 4 bases; bases outside gene matches: 6. Written as DNA, the CDR3 is TGCAGTGCTAGTGGGACAGGGAACGGCTATGGCTACACCTTC. It specifies CSASGTGNGYGYTF.

Concerning this clone: Distinct nucleotide sequences in the sample also encode this CDR3. J is TRBJ1-1 and V is TRBV19; weak D call: TRBD1 (5 bases). In germline, CDR1 is LNHDA, CDR2 SQIVND (reference sequence). V shed 2 bases and J shed 3 bases, with 7 bases lying between them. The CDR3 extends over 13 amino acids. The CDR3 nucleotides are TGTGCCAGTAGTATAAAAGGGGACACTGAAGCTTTCTTT. It translates to CASSIKGDTEAFF.

The chain has TRBV18 and TRBJ1-2, with D maybe TRBD1 (6 bases). The germline V gene encodes CDR1 KGHSH and CDR2 LQKENI. The V and J ends lost 3 bases and 7 bases respectively, with 21 bases between them. This CDR3 is 16 amino acids long. CDR3 loop: CASSPGLGHGISGYTF. The DNA of the CDR3 is TGTGCCAGCTCACCTGGGCTGGGACATGGAATAAGTGGCTACACCTTC. The variable domain in full, completed from reference TRBV18 and TRBJ1-2, reads NAGVMQNPRHLVRRRGQEARLRCSPMKGHSHVYWYRQLPEEGLKFMVYLQKENIIDESGMPKERFSAEFPKEGPSILRIQQVVRGDSAAYFCASSPGLGHGISGYTFGSGTRLTVV.

The chain employs TRBV6-5 and TRBJ1-1; 10 bases align to TRBD1. In germline, CDR1 is MNHEY, CDR2 SVGAGI. The CDR3 is 15 amino acids. V shed 5 bases, J shed 4 bases, and the junction held 7 bases outside the gene matches. DNA of the CDR3: TGTGCCAGCAGTACAAGGGACAGGGGAAGCACTGAAGCTTTCTTT. This gives the protein CASSTRDRGSTEAFF.

The chain uses TRBV11-3 and TRBJ1-4; TRBD1 is a possible D gene (5 bases). The CDR3 sequence is 15 residues long. CDR1 SGHNT and CDR2 YENEEA come from the germline V gene. V lost 5 bases and J lost 0, with 10 bases in between. CDR3: CASSPGLTTNEKLFF. In DNA form, the CDR3 reads TGTGCCAGCAGCCCGGGACTTACAACTAATGAAAAACTGTTTTTT.

The chain combines TRBV2 with TRBJ2-3, with D perhaps matching TRBD1 (5 bases). Germline CDR1 reads SNHLY; CDR2 reads FYNNEI. This CDR3 has 16 amino acids. Trimming removed 5 bases at V and 0 bases at J, with 15 bases between. The CDR3 sequence: CASSPSARASTDTQYF. As DNA, the CDR3 is TGTGCCAGCAGTCCATCCGCCAGGGCCAGCACAGATACGCAGTATTTT.

The chain couples TRBV24-1 to TRBJ2-3, with no clear D. With 1 base removed from V and 0 bases from J, the gap between germline ends came to 7 bases. CDR3 length equals 15 residues. The germline gives CDR1 KGHDR, CDR2 SFDVKD. The DNA of the CDR3 is TGTGCCACCAGTGATTTAACAGATAGCACAGATACGCAGTATTTT. Encoded protein: CATSDLTDSTDTQYF.

The J gene is TRBJ1-1, the V gene TRBV9; no definite D call. The V end was cut by 0 bases, the J end by 1 base, with 13 bases between. CDR1 is SGDLS and CDR2 is YYNGEE in the germline V gene. The CDR3 extends over 16 amino acids. CDR3 sequence reads: CASSVAADTSNTEAFF. CDR3 DNA sequence: TGTGCCAGCAGCGTAGCGGCGGATACTTCGAACACTGAAGCTTTCTTT.

The chain couples TRBV5-1 to TRBJ2-2; 10 nucleotides match TRBD2. V lost 4 bases to trimming and J lost 5 bases; unmatched junction nucleotides: 11. Germline V gene sequence: CDR1 SGHRS, CDR2 YFSETQ. The CDR3 length is 17 residues. The CDR3: CASSPGPSGGATGELFF. The CDR3 DNA is TGCGCCAGCAGCCCGGGCCCCAGCGGGGGGGCGACCGGGGAGCTGTTTTTT.

This clone was detected only once. The gene calls are TRBV11-2 and TRBJ1-3; possibly TRBD1 for D (6 bases). The V and J ends lost 1 base and 7 bases respectively, with 11 bases between them. This CDR3 is built from 14 residues. The germline V gene encodes CDR1 SGHAT and CDR2 FQNNGV. This chain's CDR3 is CASSLANRDNTIYF. DNA of the CDR3: TGTGCCAGCAGCTTAGCTAACAGGGATAACACCATATATTTT. The whole variable domain, filled in from reference TRBV11-2 and TRBJ1-3, reads EAGVAQSPRYKIIEKRQSVAFWCNPISGHATLYWYQQILGQGPKLLIQFQNNGVVDDSQLPKDRFSAERLKGVDSTLKIQPAKLEDSAVYLCASSLANRDNTIYFGEGSWLTVV.

The J gene is TRBJ2-2, the V gene TRBV5-4; 9 nucleotides line up with TRBD1. Germline loops: CDR1 SGHNT, CDR2 YYREEE (reference sequence). The CDR3 has 17 residues. With V trimmed by 5 bases and J by 0 bases, 8 bases remained unmatched. The CDR3 sequence: CASSRGQGRSNTGELFF. Here the CDR3 DNA reads TGTGCCAGCAGTCGTGGACAGGGGAGATCGAACACCGGGGAGCTGTTTTTT.

The chain uses TRBV12-3 or TRBV12-4 and TRBJ1-2, with 10 bases lining up with TRBD1. V trimming: 7 bases; J trimming: 8 bases; junction bases outside the gene matches: 7. The CDR3 is 13 residues long. CDR3 region: CASTRGQGRGYTF. Written as DNA, the CDR3 is TGTGCCAGCACCAGGGGACAGGGGCGCGGCTACACCTTC.

The chain links TRBV28 to TRBJ1-5, with 7 nucleotides matching TRBD1. The V gene's germline CDR1 is MDHEN and CDR2 SYDVKM. The CDR3 consists of 16 residues. The trim removed 7 bases at V and 5 bases at J, leaving 14 bases unmatched. DNA of the CDR3: TGTGCCAGCACATTATTTGGAGACAGGGATGATCAGCCCCAGCATTTT. Amino acids: CASTLFGDRDDQPQHF.

The J gene is TRBJ2-5, the V gene TRBV24-1; 9 bases are shared with TRBD2. CDR3 length equals 19 residues. J gave up 1 base and V 3 bases, and 14 bases lay outside the gene matches. Germline assignment: CDR1 KGHDR and CDR2 SFDVKD. The CDR3 coding sequence is TGTGCCACCAGTGATCCGAGCCTAGCGGGGCCAGCATTCCAAGAGACCCAGTACTTC. Protein product: CATSDPSLAGPAFQETQYF.

This chain joins TRBV7-8 and TRBJ1-3; D perhaps matches TRBD1 (6 bases). Trimming removed 5 bases at V and 12 bases at J, with 17 bases between. CDR1 is SGHVS and CDR2 is FQNEAQ in the germline V gene. This CDR3 is built from 13 residues. The DNA for the CDR3 is TGTGCCAGCAGCCCTGGGACACCCCTTAACATATATTTT. Translation: CASSPGTPLNIYF.

J is TRBJ2-3 and V is TRBV19; D remains ambiguous. This CDR3 is built from 16 residues. V lost 5 bases and J 1 base, leaving 16 bases between the germline ends. Per the germline V gene, CDR1 is LNHDA and CDR2 is SQIVND (reference sequence). The CDR3 spells CASSPRLLSGTDTQYF. In DNA form, the CDR3 reads TGTGCCAGTAGTCCCCGACTCCTATCGGGCACAGATACGCAGTATTTT.

This sequence joins TRBV25-1 and TRBJ2-2; TRBD2 might be the D (5 bases). Germline CDR1 and CDR2: MGHDK and SYGVNS. The length of the CDR3 is 16 residues. V gave up 5 bases and J gave up 1 base, with 14 bases separating them. The CDR3 DNA is TGTGCCAGCAGTCCCCGAGGGCGGAGGAACACCGGGGAGCTGTTTTTT. It encodes CASSPRGRRNTGELFF.

V gene TRBV7-2 combines with J gene TRBJ2-5; D is possibly TRBD1 (5 bases). This CDR3 spans 18 amino acids. V was cut by 1 base and J by 7 bases, with 25 bases left in between. The germline CDR1 and CDR2 sequences are SGHTA and FQGNSA. The CDR3 DNA reads TGTGCCAGCAGCTTAGTTCACCTAGTAGGGGAAATGTTGGTGACCCAGTACTTC. Its translation is CASSLVHLVGEMLVTQYF.

The chain has TRBV19 and TRBJ2-7; 10 nucleotides agree with TRBD2. The germline V gene has CDR1 LNHDA and CDR2 SQIVND (reference sequence). The CDR3 contains 15 residues. V shed 0 bases and J 3 bases; nucleotides not matched to a gene: 2. This CDR3 is CASSIDPSGGYEQYF. CDR3 DNA sequence: TGTGCCAGTAGTATAGATCCTAGCGGGGGCTACGAGCAGTACTTC.

Only one count was recorded for this clone. CDR3 loop: CASSLGLAGERQETQYF. CDR3 coding DNA: TGTGCCAGCAGCTTAGGACTAGCGGGGGAGAGGCAAGAGACCCAGTACTTC. The J gene is TRBJ2-5, the V gene TRBV7-9; 12 bases match TRBD2. This CDR3 comprises 17 residues. V shed 1 base, J shed 2 bases, and the junction held 5 bases outside the gene matches. The germline V gene encodes CDR1 SEHNR and CDR2 FQNEAQ (reference sequence).

This chain links TRBV16 with TRBJ2-5; maybe TRBD2 (6 bases). Germline CDR1 KGHSY, CDR2 FQNENV. This CDR3 region has 14 residues. Trimming removed 4 bases from V and 5 bases from J, with 14 bases in between. The CDR3 DNA sequence: TGTGCCAGCAGCCGACTGGGACTCCGGGAGACCCAGTACTTC. The encoded protein is CASSRLGLRETQYF.

The sample holds one count of this clone. The chain employs TRBV27 and TRBJ1-1, with a weak D call TRBD1 (6 bases). Germline V CDR1 and CDR2: MNHEY, SMNVEV (reference sequence). V gave up 1 base and J gave up 2 bases, with 17 bases separating them. The CDR3 has 17 amino acids. CDR3 sequence: CASSLFFRGDLNTEAFF. The CDR3 DNA reads as TGTGCCAGCAGTTTATTTTTCAGGGGAGACCTTAACACTGAAGCTTTCTTT.

V gene TRBV4-2 combines with J gene TRBJ2-7; maybe TRBD2 (5 bases). The V gene lost 0 bases and the J gene lost 2 bases, with 8 bases spanning the gap. CDR3 size: 14 residues. Germline CDR1 is LGHNA and CDR2 is YNFKEQ. Here the CDR3 reads CASSQESGAYEQYF. CDR3 in DNA: TGTGCCAGCAGCCAAGAATCCGGGGCCTACGAGCAGTACTTC.

The J gene is TRBJ2-1, the V gene TRBV6-6; 12 bases agree with TRBD2. J was trimmed by 8 bases and V by 5 bases; bases with no gene match: 10. The CDR3 length is 16 residues. Germline values: CDR1 MNHNY, CDR2 SVGAGI (reference sequence). The CDR3 region is CASSRPTSGGFDEQFF. The DNA of the CDR3 is TGTGCCAGCAGTCGACCCACTAGCGGGGGGTTCGATGAGCAGTTCTTC.

The V gene is TRBV19, the J gene TRBJ2-7, with 11 bases fitting TRBD1. The CDR3 consists of 17 residues. Germline V CDR1 and CDR2: LNHDA, SQIVND (reference sequence). The V and J ends lost 6 bases and 4 bases, in that order; junction bases with no gene match: 14. CDR3 in amino acids: CASRTQGLGTGGYEQYF. In DNA, the CDR3 is TGTGCCAGTAGAACTCAAGGCCTCGGGACAGGGGGTTACGAGCAGTACTTC. Full variable domain (missing parts from reference TRBV19 and TRBJ2-7): DGGITQSPKYLFRKEGQNVTLSCEQNLNHDAMYWYRQDPGQGLRLIYYSQIVNDFQKGDIAEGYSVSREKKESFPLTVTSAQKNPTAFYLCASRTQGLGTGGYEQYFGPGTRLTVT.